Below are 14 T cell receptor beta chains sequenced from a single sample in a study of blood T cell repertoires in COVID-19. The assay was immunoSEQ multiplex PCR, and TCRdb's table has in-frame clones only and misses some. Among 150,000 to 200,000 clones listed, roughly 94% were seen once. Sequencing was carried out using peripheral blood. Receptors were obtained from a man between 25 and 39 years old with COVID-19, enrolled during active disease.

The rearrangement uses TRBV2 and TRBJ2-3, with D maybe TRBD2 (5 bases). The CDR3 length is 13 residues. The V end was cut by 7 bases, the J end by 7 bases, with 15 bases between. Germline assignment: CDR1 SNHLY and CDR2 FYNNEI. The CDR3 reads CASKEASPNTQYF. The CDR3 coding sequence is TGTGCCAGCAAGGAGGCTAGCCCCAATACGCAGTATTTT.

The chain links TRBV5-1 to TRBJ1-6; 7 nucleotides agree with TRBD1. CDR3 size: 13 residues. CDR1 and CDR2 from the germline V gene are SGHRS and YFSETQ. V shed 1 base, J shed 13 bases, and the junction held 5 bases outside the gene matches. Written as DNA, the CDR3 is TGCGCCAGCAGCTTGACCTTGGACAGGCCCCTCCACTTT. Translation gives CASSLTLDRPLHF.

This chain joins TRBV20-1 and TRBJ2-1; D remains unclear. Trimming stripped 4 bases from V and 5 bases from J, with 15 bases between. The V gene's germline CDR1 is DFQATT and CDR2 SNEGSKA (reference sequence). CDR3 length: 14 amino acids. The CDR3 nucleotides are TGCAGTGCTAATGACGGTATAATTAACAATGAGCAGTTCTTC. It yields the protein CSANDGIINNEQFF.

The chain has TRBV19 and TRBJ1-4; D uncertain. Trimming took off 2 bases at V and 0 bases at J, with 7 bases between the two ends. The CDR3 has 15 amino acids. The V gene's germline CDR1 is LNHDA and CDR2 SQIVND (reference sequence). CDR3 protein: CASSITETTNEKLFF. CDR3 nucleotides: TGTGCCAGTAGTATAACGGAGACAACTAATGAAAAACTGTTTTTT.

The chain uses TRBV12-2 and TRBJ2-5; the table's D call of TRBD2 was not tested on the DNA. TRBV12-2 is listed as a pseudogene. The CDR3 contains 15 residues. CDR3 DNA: TGTGCAAGTCCCTTGGGAGTGTTGCACCAAGAGACCCAGTACTTC. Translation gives CASPLGVLHQETQYF.

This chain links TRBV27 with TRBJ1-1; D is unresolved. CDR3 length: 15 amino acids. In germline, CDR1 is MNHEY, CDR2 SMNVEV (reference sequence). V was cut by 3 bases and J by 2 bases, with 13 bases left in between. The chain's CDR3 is CASSLSRPFNTEAFF. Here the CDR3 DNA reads TGTGCCAGCAGTTTGAGTCGCCCCTTCAACACTGAAGCTTTCTTT.

CDR3 protein: CASRLQGAVTEAFF. The CDR3 DNA reads as TGCGCCAGCAGGTTACAGGGGGCGGTCACTGAAGCTTTCTTT. V gene TRBV5-1 combines with J gene TRBJ1-1; 9 bases match TRBD1. CDR3 size: 14 residues. CDR1 and CDR2 from the germline V gene are SGHRS and YFSETQ. With 5 bases clipped from V and 4 bases from J, the junction kept 6 bases outside the gene matches.

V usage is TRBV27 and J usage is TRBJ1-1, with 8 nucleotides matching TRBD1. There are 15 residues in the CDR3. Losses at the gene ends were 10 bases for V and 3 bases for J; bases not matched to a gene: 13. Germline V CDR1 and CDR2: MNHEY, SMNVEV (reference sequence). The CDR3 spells CATRKQGERDTEAFF. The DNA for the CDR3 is TGTGCCACCAGAAAACAGGGGGAGAGAGACACTGAAGCTTTCTTT.

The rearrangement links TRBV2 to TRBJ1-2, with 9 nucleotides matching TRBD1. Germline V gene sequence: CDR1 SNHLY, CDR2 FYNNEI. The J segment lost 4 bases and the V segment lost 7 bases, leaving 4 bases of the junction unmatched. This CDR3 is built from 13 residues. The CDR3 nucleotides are TGTGCCAGCAAACAGGGGGCTAGCTATGGCTACACCTTC. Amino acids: CASKQGASYGYTF.

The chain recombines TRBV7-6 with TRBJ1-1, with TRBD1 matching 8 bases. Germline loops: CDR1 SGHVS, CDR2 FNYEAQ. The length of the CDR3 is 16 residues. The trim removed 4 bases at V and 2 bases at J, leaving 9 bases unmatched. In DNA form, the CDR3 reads TGTGCCAGCAGCTCCTACGACGACAGGGGAAACACTGAAGCTTTCTTT. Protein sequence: CASSSYDDRGNTEAFF.

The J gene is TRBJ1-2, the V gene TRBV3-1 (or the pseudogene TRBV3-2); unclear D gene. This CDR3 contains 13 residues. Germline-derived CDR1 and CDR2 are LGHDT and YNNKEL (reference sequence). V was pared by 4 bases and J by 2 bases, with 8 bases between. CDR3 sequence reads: CASSRDSNYGYTF. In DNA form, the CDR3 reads TGTGCCAGCAGCCGCGACTCGAACTATGGCTACACCTTC.

This chain's CDR3 is CASSGEGGAFTGELFF. In DNA, the CDR3 is TGTGCCAGCAGCGGAGAAGGGGGAGCTTTCACCGGGGAGCTGTTTTTT. J is TRBJ2-2 and V is TRBV11-2, with a tentative D call TRBD1 (6 bases). This CDR3 has 16 residues. With 5 bases removed from V and 4 bases from J, the gap between germline ends came to 17 bases. CDR1 is SGHAT and CDR2 is FQNNGV in the germline V gene.

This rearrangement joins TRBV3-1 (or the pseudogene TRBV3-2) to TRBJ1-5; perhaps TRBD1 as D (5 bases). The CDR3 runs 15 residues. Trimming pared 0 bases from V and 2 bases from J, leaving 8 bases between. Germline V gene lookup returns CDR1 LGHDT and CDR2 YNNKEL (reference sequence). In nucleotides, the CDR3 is TGTGCCAGCAGCCAAGATTGGGGCGGCAATCAGCCCCAGCATTTT. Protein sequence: CASSQDWGGNQPQHF.

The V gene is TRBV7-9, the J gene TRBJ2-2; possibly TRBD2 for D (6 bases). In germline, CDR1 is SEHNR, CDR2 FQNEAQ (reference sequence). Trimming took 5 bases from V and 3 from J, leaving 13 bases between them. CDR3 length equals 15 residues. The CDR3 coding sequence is TGTGCCAGCAGCCCGGGGGACCTCTACACCGGGGAGCTGTTTTTT. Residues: CASSPGDLYTGELFF.